This T cell receptor (beta chain) was identified during a study of T-cell reconstitution after alpha-beta-depleted transplantation in children (dated by TCRdb to between 2015 and 2016). Some background on the complete study: The study quantitatively tracked T-cell immune reconstitution after TCRalphabeta/CD19-depleted allogeneic hematopoietic cell transplantation in children using TCR repertoire profiling.

The CDR3, cysteine through phenylalanine, is 15 amino acids long. Only the CDR3 region is kept as DNA, spanning 45 bases read in frame from base 1. CDR1 and CDR2, per the germline V gene, are MNHNS and SASEGT. V ends up 2 bases short and J 2 bases short, with an unmatched junction base count of 4. About this clonotype: Its cognate antigen has yet to be identified. Per-base qualities were not stored, and no clone one base away is much larger.

The library was prepared using PCR. Data came from an Illumina HiSeq 2500. To normalize quantification of the TCRbeta repertoire, the TCR libraries were built with molecular barcoding that relied on unique molecular identifiers. TCRdb redid the processing of the public reads, applying fastp at Q25 and MiXCR, and retained in-frame beta chains. Merged by CDR3 protein, the rows form single entries marked with the most common genes and DNA. This sample comprises about 610,000 distinct CDR3 sequences, about 10% of them detected only once. The top ten constitute around 4% of the sample. The sequence was obtained from a human donor who donated a stem cell graft to a child with acute myeloid leukemia. The sequences come from PBMCs from the stem cell graft donor, collected from the stem cell graft. Recombination linked TRBV6-1 to TRBJ2-7, with 9 bases aligning to TRBD1. At the DNA level, the sequence is TGTGCCAGCAGTGAAAGTTGGACAGGGGCCTACGAGCAGTACTTC. It specifies CASSESWTGAYEQYF.